The 26 T cell receptor beta chains given below trace back to one sample, sequenced in a study of blood T cell repertoires in COVID-19. Only in-frame clones appear in the TCRdb table, and some are missing; sequencing was by immunoSEQ multiplex PCR. This table has approximately 440,000 clones, roughly 87% appearing once. The sequenced material came from PBMCs or T cells enriched from blood (not recorded which). Receptors originate from a woman aged 18 to 35 who had recovered from COVID-19.

The CDR3 sequence is CAWSRRTGNSPLHF. The CDR3 bases are TGTGCCTGGAGTCGCCGGACGGGAAATTCACCCCTCCACTTT. V and J are TRBV30 and TRBJ1-6; D unclear. CDR1 GTSNPN and CDR2 SVGIG come from the germline V gene (reference sequence). Trimming cost V 2 bases and J 7 bases, with 12 bases left between them. The CDR3 covers 14 residues.

J is TRBJ1-1 and V is TRBV28; 7 nucleotides agree with TRBD1. V shed 10 bases, J shed 1 base, and the junction held 9 bases outside the gene matches. CDR1 is MDHEN, CDR2 SYDVKM, per germline. This CDR3 has 14 residues. Written as DNA, the CDR3 is TGTGCCACCGCTTTAGACAGGGCGAACACTGAAGCTTTCTTT. Its translation is CATALDRANTEAFF.

This chain links TRBV7-8 with TRBJ1-1; TRBD1 matches at 7 bases. This CDR3 is 16 amino acids long. Per the germline V gene, CDR1 is SGHVS and CDR2 is FQNEAQ. With 1 base clipped from V and 4 bases from J, the junction kept 9 bases outside the gene matches. The chain's CDR3 is CASSLGGGALVTEAFF. The CDR3 bases are TGTGCCAGCAGCTTAGGAGGGGGCGCTCTTGTCACTGAAGCTTTCTTT.

The V call is TRBV5-4, the J call TRBJ2-4; the D is unclear. Trimming took 1 base from V and 9 from J, leaving 14 bases between them. The CDR3 has 14 residues. Per the germline V gene, CDR1 is SGHNT and CDR2 is YYREEE (reference sequence). CDR3 residues: CASSLYGSTRIQYF. The CDR3 DNA is TGTGCCAGCAGCTTGTACGGTTCGACTCGCATTCAGTACTTC. The full variable domain, its missing parts supplied by reference TRBV5-4 and TRBJ2-4, is ETGVTQSPTHLIKTRGQQVTLRCSSQSGHNTVSWYQQALGQGPQFIFQYYREEENGRGNFPPRFSGLQFPNYSSELNVNALELDDSALYLCASSLYGSTRIQYFGAGTRLSVL.

This sequence joins TRBV19 and TRBJ1-2; perhaps TRBD1 as D (6 bases). Looked up from germline, CDR1 is LNHDA and CDR2 is SQIVND (reference sequence). The CDR3 has 15 amino acids. Trimming cost V 4 bases and J 0 bases, with 12 bases left between them. The CDR3 nucleotides read TGTGCCAGTAGTACTTGGACAGAAGCTAACTATGGCTACACCTTC. Amino acids: CASSTWTEANYGYTF. Complete variable domain (other parts from reference TRBV19 and TRBJ1-2): DGGITQSPKYLFRKEGQNVTLSCEQNLNHDAMYWYRQDPGQGLRLIYYSQIVNDFQKGDIAEGYSVSREKKESFPLTVTSAQKNPTAFYLCASSTWTEANYGYTFGSGTRLTVV.

The V call is TRBV7-2, the J call TRBJ1-5; no firm D call. Germline lookup yields CDR1 SGHTA and CDR2 FQGNSA. The CDR3 extends over 15 amino acids. The V end was cut by 5 bases, the J end by 3 bases, with 14 bases between. The DNA of the CDR3 is TGTGCCAGCAGCACCCGGACGGGGAACAATCAGCCCCAGCATTTT. This sequence encodes CASSTRTGNNQPQHF.

The chain uses TRBV28 and TRBJ1-1, with 8 bases aligning to TRBD1. V shed 3 bases, J shed 4 bases, and the junction held 7 bases outside the gene matches. CDR3 length equals 15 residues. Germline V gives CDR1 MDHEN, CDR2 SYDVKM. The CDR3 region is CASSFLAGGITEAFF. Written as DNA, the CDR3 is TGTGCCAGCAGTTTCCTTGCAGGGGGCATCACTGAAGCTTTCTTT.

This sequence joins TRBV25-1 and TRBJ2-7; 8 positions match TRBD2. The CDR3 runs 16 residues. Germline trimming cut 4 bases from V and 0 bases from J; bases unmatched to any gene: 8. Looked up from germline, CDR1 is MGHDK and CDR2 is SYGVNS. DNA of the CDR3: TGTGCCAGCAGTGCAGGTAGCGGGGCGAGCTCCTACGAGCAGTACTTC. Translation: CASSAGSGASSYEQYF.

The rearrangement joins TRBV9 to TRBJ1-1; D remains ambiguous. Germline CDR1 SGDLS, CDR2 YYNGEE. The CDR3 runs 13 residues. Trimming cost V 0 bases and J 11 bases, with 14 bases left between them. CDR3 protein: CASSVEAGSGAFF. The CDR3 nucleotides are TGTGCCAGCAGCGTAGAGGCGGGATCGGGTGCTTTCTTT.

The chain employs TRBV19 and TRBJ1-2; 9 bases fit TRBD1. Germline V gene lookup returns CDR1 LNHDA and CDR2 SQIVND (reference sequence). The CDR3 consists of 13 residues. After removal of 5 bases from V and 7 bases from J, the junction contained 5 bases not matched to a gene. In DNA, the CDR3 is TGTGCCAGTAGTGACCGGGACAGGGTTGGCTACACCTTC. Translating gives CASSDRDRVGYTF. The whole variable domain, filled in from reference TRBV19 and TRBJ1-2, reads DGGITQSPKYLFRKEGQNVTLSCEQNLNHDAMYWYRQDPGQGLRLIYYSQIVNDFQKGDIAEGYSVSREKKESFPLTVTSAQKNPTAFYLCASSDRDRVGYTFGSGTRLTVV.

The rearrangement uses TRBV15 and TRBJ2-7; no clear D gene. The germline V and J ends were trimmed by 4 bases and 1 base, with 17 bases remaining between them. This CDR3 contains 16 residues. Germline loops: CDR1 LNHNV, CDR2 YYDKDF (reference sequence). The CDR3 DNA is TGTGCCACCAGCATAGTAGATATCACCGGTTCCTACGAGCAGTACTTC. It encodes CATSIVDITGSYEQYF. Combining the CDR3 with reference TRBV15 and TRBJ2-7 gives the whole variable domain DAMVIQNPRYQVTQFGKPVTLSCSQTLNHNVMYWYQQKSSQAPKLLFHYYDKDFNNEADTPDNFQSRRPNTSFCFLDIRSPGLGDTAMYLCATSIVDITGSYEQYFGPGTRLTVT.

The gene calls are TRBV3-1 (or the pseudogene TRBV3-2) and TRBJ2-2, with D perhaps TRBD2 (6 bases). The CDR3 has 18 amino acids. From germline, CDR1 is LGHDT and CDR2 YNNKEL (reference sequence). V was pared by 3 bases and J by 3 bases, with 20 bases between. The CDR3 protein is CASSQGGWGRGDTGELFF. As DNA, the CDR3 is TGTGCCAGCAGCCAGGGAGGCTGGGGTCGGGGTGACACCGGGGAGCTGTTTTTT.

The chain carries TRBV12-5 and TRBJ1-3; 11 bases fit TRBD1. CDR1 LGHNT and CDR2 FRNRAP come from the germline V gene. The length of the CDR3 is 20 residues. With V trimmed by 3 bases and J by 2 bases, 15 bases remained unmatched. The CDR3 loop reads CASGFTSGTGGITAGNTIYF. CDR3 nucleotide sequence: TGTGCTAGTGGTTTTACATCTGGGACAGGGGGAATTACCGCTGGAAACACCATATATTTT. The entire variable domain, with the rest obtained from reference TRBV12-5 and TRBJ1-3, is as follows: DARVTQTPRHKVTEMGQEVTMRCQPILGHNTVFWYRQTMMQGLELLAYFRNRAPLDDSGMPKDRFSAEMPDATLATLKIQPSEPRDSAVYFCASGFTSGTGGITAGNTIYFGEGSWLTVV.

This clone was observed a few times. The genes are TRBV6-6 and TRBJ2-7; 8 bases align to TRBD1. Per germline, CDR1 MNHNY and CDR2 SVGAGI (reference sequence). Losses at the gene ends were 2 bases for V and 5 bases for J; bases not matched to a gene: 5. This CDR3 comprises 14 residues. DNA for the CDR3: TGTGCCAGCAGTTACGTCCAGGGGGCGAACGAGCAGTACTTC. It encodes CASSYVQGANEQYF.

In the case of this clone: One end of the junction fails to match germline, which may point to a read error. The CDR3: CASSSPGGLAVNF. The CDR3 DNA sequence: TGTGCCAGCAGCTCCCCCGGGGGACTAGCGGTGAATTTT. The V gene is TRBV7-9, the J gene TRBJ2-3, with TRBD2 identical over 11 bases. The CDR3 sequence is 13 residues long. Germline V gene lookup returns CDR1 SEHNR and CDR2 FQNEAQ (reference sequence).

The chain uses TRBV7-9 and TRBJ1-1; a possible D gene is TRBD1 (5 bases). Per germline, CDR1 SEHNR and CDR2 FQNEAQ (reference sequence). The CDR3 loop spans 14 amino acids. Trimming removed 4 bases at V and 3 bases at J, with 12 bases between. Here the CDR3 reads CASSYGGLDTEAFF. The CDR3 DNA is TGTGCCAGCAGCTACGGGGGATTGGACACTGAAGCTTTCTTT.

The V and J genes are TRBV2 and TRBJ1-1; 10 bases agree with TRBD1. The V gene end was trimmed by 4 bases and the J gene end by 6 bases; junction bases not matched to a gene: 5. The germline V gene has CDR1 SNHLY and CDR2 FYNNEI. CDR3 size: 14 residues. CDR3 amino acids: CASSGRQGAAEAFF. The DNA of the CDR3 is TGTGCCAGCAGTGGTCGACAGGGGGCGGCTGAAGCTTTCTTT. Full variable domain (missing parts from reference TRBV2 and TRBJ1-1): EPEVTQTPSHQVTQMGQEVILRCVPISNHLYFYWYRQILGQKVEFLVSFYNNEISEKSEIFDDQFSVERPDGSNFTLKIRSTKLEDSAMYFCASSGRQGAAEAFFGQGTRLTVV.

The CDR3 loop is CATSDPRGAGNTIYF. In nucleotides, the CDR3 is TGTGCCACCAGTGACCCCCGGGGGGCTGGAAACACCATATATTTT. The chain combines TRBV24-1 with TRBJ1-3; D is possibly TRBD1 (5 bases). The V gene lost 4 bases and the J gene lost 2 bases, with 11 bases spanning the gap. Germline CDR1 reads KGHDR; CDR2 reads SFDVKD. This CDR3 has 15 residues.

V usage is TRBV13 and J usage is TRBJ2-1, with a tentative D call TRBD2 (6 bases). The CDR3 is made up of 13 amino acids. Germline loops: CDR1 PRHDT, CDR2 FYEKMQ (reference sequence). Trimming pared 10 bases from V and 1 base from J, leaving 11 bases between. CDR3 loop: CATLATSYNEQFF. The CDR3 DNA follows: TGTGCCACACTAGCTACTTCCTACAATGAGCAGTTCTTC.

Only a few counts were recorded for this clone. Its ends do not fully match the called genes, so a read error is possible. The chain links TRBV2 to TRBJ2-5, with a weak D call TRBD2 (6 bases). CDR1 SNHLY and CDR2 FYNNEI come from the germline V gene. This CDR3 spans 13 amino acids. CDR3 sequence (DNA): TGTGCCAGCAGTAGACTAGGTCAAGGGACCCAGTACTTC. Its protein is CASSRLGQGTQYF.

The chain carries TRBV3-1 (or the pseudogene TRBV3-2) and TRBJ1-1; D gene ambiguous. The ends were cut back, 3 bases at V and 6 bases at J, with 17 bases in the middle. CDR1 is LGHDT and CDR2 is YNNKEL in the germline V gene (reference sequence). The length of the CDR3 is 15 residues. CDR3 sequence reads: CASSQSRRGVAEAFF. CDR3 in DNA: TGTGCCAGCAGCCAGTCCCGACGGGGAGTTGCTGAAGCTTTCTTT.

Written as DNA, the CDR3 is TGTGCCAGCAGTTTAGGGGAGGGTCCCCTGGATGGCTACACCTTC. Translating gives CASSLGEGPLDGYTF. The V gene is TRBV27, the J gene TRBJ1-2; D remains ambiguous. The CDR3 extends over 15 amino acids. Deletions cut 2 bases from V and 6 bases from J, with 16 bases between. Looked up from germline, CDR1 is MNHEY and CDR2 is SMNVEV (reference sequence).

The chain combines TRBV6-5 with TRBJ2-7; 7 nucleotides match TRBD1. Per germline, CDR1 MNHEY and CDR2 SVGAGI. V dropped 6 bases and J dropped 9; count of bases not matched to a gene: 14. The CDR3 is 14 amino acids. As DNA, the CDR3 is TGTGCCAGCAGCGCCGACAGGGACCCTGTAAGGCAGTACTTC. This codes for CASSADRDPVRQYF.

A single count supports this clone. This sequence joins TRBV29-1 and TRBJ1-1, with 9 bases that match TRBD1. The CDR3 totals 14 residues. V lost 7 bases and J lost 5; bases outside the gene matches: 11. The germline CDR1 and CDR2 sequences are SQVTM and ANQGSEA. The CDR3 nucleotides are TGCAGCGGGGGACAGGGTTCCAGGGGGACTGAAGCTTTCTTT. As protein: CSGGQGSRGTEAFF.

The CDR3 protein is CASSSRTGDLHQHF. DNA of the CDR3: TGTGCCAGCAGCTCCAGGACAGGGGACTTACACCAGCATTTT. This chain connects TRBV7-2 to TRBJ1-5; 9 bases are shared with TRBD1. The CDR3 runs to 14 residues. Per germline, CDR1 SGHTA and CDR2 FQGNSA. V shed 4 bases, J shed 12 bases, and the junction held 10 bases outside the gene matches.

This rearrangement joins TRBV19 to TRBJ1-2, with a tentative D call TRBD1 (5 bases). CDR3 length equals 15 residues. From germline, CDR1 is LNHDA and CDR2 SQIVND (reference sequence). Trimming removed 1 base from V and 0 bases from J, with 9 bases in between. This CDR3 reads CASSIVTGPNYGYTF. The CDR3 nucleotides are TGTGCCAGTAGTATAGTAACAGGACCTAACTATGGCTACACCTTC.